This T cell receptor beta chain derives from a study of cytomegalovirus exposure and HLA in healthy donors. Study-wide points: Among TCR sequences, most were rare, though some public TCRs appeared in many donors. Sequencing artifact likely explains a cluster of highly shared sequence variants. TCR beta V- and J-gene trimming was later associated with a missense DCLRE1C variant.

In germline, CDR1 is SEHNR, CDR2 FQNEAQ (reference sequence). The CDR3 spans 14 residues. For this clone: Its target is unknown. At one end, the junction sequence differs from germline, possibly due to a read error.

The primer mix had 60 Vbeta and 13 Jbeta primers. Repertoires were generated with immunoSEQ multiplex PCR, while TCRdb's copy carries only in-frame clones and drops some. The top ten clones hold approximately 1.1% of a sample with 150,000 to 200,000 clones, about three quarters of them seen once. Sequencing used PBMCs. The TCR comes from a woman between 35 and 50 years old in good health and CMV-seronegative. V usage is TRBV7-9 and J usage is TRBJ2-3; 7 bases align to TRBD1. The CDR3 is CSSSLEQGPDTQYF. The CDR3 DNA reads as TGTTCCAGCAGCTTAGAACAGGGGCCAGATACGCAGTATTTT.